This is a list of T cell receptor beta chains from one sample in a study of shared clonotypes between healthy human individuals. TCRdb keeps only in-frame clones here, not all; method: immunoSEQ multiplex PCR. The table lists about 470,000 clones, around 79% of them singletons. The sample consisted of PBMCs. These receptors were taken from a woman between 40 and 50 years old in good health. Some clones in this sample may be carry-over from other donors' samples. Each CDR3 is given with its conserved first and last residue. The D gene is left open where the match is weak. Rows may omit the clone size; those that give it use once, few, many or a size class.

once	TRBV7-2	TRBD2	TRBJ2-1	CASSQDSGSHNEQFF	TGTGCCAGCAGCCAAGATAGCGGGAGTCATAATGAGCAGTTCTTC
-	TRBV7-3	TRBD1	TRBJ1-1	CASSGDRVNTEAFF	TGTGCCAGCAGCGGGGACAGGGTGAACACTGAAGCTTTCTTT
-	TRBV2	-	TRBJ2-1	CASRDRSSYNEQFF	TGTGCCAGCCGGGACCGGAGCTCCTACAATGAGCAGTTCTTC
-	TRBV7-9	-	TRBJ2-7	CASSFQLGQYF	TGTGCCAGCAGCTTCCAGTTGGGGCAGTACTTC
few	TRBV19	TRBD1	TRBJ2-7	CATAGTASYEQYF	TGTGCCACCGCCGGGACAGCATCCTACGAGCAGTACTTC
-	TRBV7-2	TRBD1	TRBJ1-5	CASSGGQNQPQHF	TGTGCCAGCAGCGGGGGACAGAATCAGCCCCAGCATTTT
-	TRBV5-1	-	TRBJ2-2	CASSLGSASTGELFF	TGCGCCAGCAGCTTGGGCTCTGCTAGCACCGGGGAGCTGTTTTTT
-	TRBV11-2	-	TRBJ2-7	CASSFYLLPSGSEQYF	TGTGCCAGCAGCTTTTACTTACTGCCGAGCGGGTCCGAGCAGTACTTC
-	TRBV18	TRBD1	TRBJ2-7	CASSGDRQKYEQYF	TGTGCCAGCTCAGGGGACAGGCAGAAATACGAGCAGTACTTC
-	TRBV7-9	-	TRBJ2-2	CASSHTRNTGELFF	TGTGCCAGCAGCCACACCAGGAACACCGGGGAGCTGTTTTTT
once	TRBV19	TRBD1	TRBJ2-2	CASSRSGTANTGELFF	TGTGCCAGTTCGAGGTCCGGGACAGCGAACACCGGGGAGCTGTTTTTT
-	TRBV27	-	TRBJ2-3	CASSLQRSSTDTQYF	TGTGCCAGCAGTTTACAGCGGTCCAGCACAGATACGCAGTATTTT
-	TRBV6-6	-	TRBJ1-1	CASSYLSQYTEAFF	TGTGCCAGCAGTTACTTATCGCAATACACTGAAGCTTTCTTT
-	TRBV11-2	TRBD2	TRBJ2-2	CASSSIHGSGRNTGELFF	TGTGCCAGCAGCTCTATTCATGGGAGCGGGAGGAACACCGGGGAGCTGTTTTTT
-	TRBV27	TRBD2	TRBJ2-1	CASTNTGLAGGPNNYNEQFF	TGTGCCAGCACCAACACGGGGCTAGCGGGAGGGCCTAACAACTACAATGAGCAGTTCTTC
-	TRBV7-9	-	TRBJ2-3	CASSLGLALSTDTQYF	TGTGCCAGCAGCTTAGGATTGGCCCTAAGCACAGATACGCAGTATTTT
-	TRBV7-7	-	TRBJ2-5	CASSQLKGRGLETQYF	TGTGCCAGCAGCCAATTAAAGGGGCGTGGTTTAGAGACCCAGTACTTC
once	TRBV6-4	TRBD2	TRBJ2-1	CASSRVVLAGGRNEQFF	TGTGCCAGCAGTCGGGTTGTGCTAGCGGGAGGCCGAAATGAGCAGTTCTTC
-	TRBV5-1	-	TRBJ2-1	CASSLYDSYNEQFF	TGCGCCAGCAGCTTGTACGACTCCTACAATGAGCAGTTCTTC
-	TRBV6-1	-	TRBJ2-6	CASRLDSSGANVLTF	TGTGCCAGCAGGCTTGACAGCTCTGGGGCCAACGTCCTGACTTTC
-	TRBV7-2	-	TRBJ1-1	CASSSRNTEAFF	TGTGCCAGCAGCTCCAGGAACACTGAAGCTTTCTTT
few	TRBV2	-	TRBJ1-4	CASGRSSGANEKLFF	TGTGCCAGCGGGAGAAGCAGTGGGGCAAATGAAAAACTGTTTTTT
-	TRBV7-9	-	TRBJ1-1	CASSFTGSEAFF	TGTGCCAGCAGCTTCACGGGTTCTGAAGCTTTCTTT
-	TRBV7-9	-	TRBJ2-5	CASSLDSGQETQYF	TGTGCCAGCAGCTTAGATAGCGGCCAAGAGACCCAGTACTTC
-	TRBV19	TRBD2	TRBJ2-2	CASRLGLAGGKLNTGELFF	TGTGCCAGCAGACTCGGACTAGCGGGAGGGAAACTGAACACCGGGGAGCTGTTTTTT
-	TRBV30	-	TRBJ1-3	CAWSPGNSGNTIYF	TGTGCCTGGAGTCCGGGGAACTCTGGAAACACCATATATTTT
-	TRBV7-9	-	TRBJ1-5	CASSLAGGYSNQPQHF	TGTGCCAGCAGCTTAGCAGGCGGTTATAGCAATCAGCCCCAGCATTTT
-	TRBV5-4	TRBD1	TRBJ2-1	CASNRDRDDEQFF	TGTGCCAGTAACCGGGACAGGGACGATGAGCAGTTCTTC
once	TRBV5-1	-	TRBJ2-2	CASSRGLTNTGELFF	TGCGCCAGCAGCAGGGGACTGACGAACACCGGGGAGCTGTTTTTT
-	TRBV19	TRBD1	TRBJ1-5	CASSTTGGQQPQHF	TGTGCCAGTAGTACGACAGGGGGGCAGCAGCCCCAGCATTTT
-	TRBV30	TRBD1	TRBJ2-1	CAWRIYGTGDDEQFF	TGTGCCTGGAGGATCTACGGGACAGGCGACGATGAGCAGTTCTTC
-	TRBV2	-	TRBJ2-1	CASTGGAQYNEQFF	TGTGCCAGCACAGGGGGGGCGCAATACAATGAGCAGTTCTTC
-	TRBV28	-	TRBJ1-2	CASSFSIFNYGYTF	TGTGCCAGCAGTTTTTCTATTTTTAACTATGGCTACACCTTC
-	TRBV4-1	-	TRBJ2-4	CASSRTPGGGDIQYF	TGCGCCAGCAGCCGGACTCCAGGTGGAGGGGACATTCAGTACTTC
-	TRBV27	-	TRBJ2-4	CASSLRWENIQYF	TGTGCCAGCAGTCTCCGGTGGGAGAACATTCAGTACTTC
-	TRBV19	-	TRBJ1-1	CASSPLRGPLEAFF	TGTGCCAGTAGTCCCCTCAGGGGACCCCTAGAAGCTTTCTTT
-	TRBV9	-	TRBJ2-5	CASSVGGGRAKETQYF	TGTGCCAGCAGCGTAGGGGGGGGCCGAGCTAAAGAGACCCAGTACTTC
-	TRBV25-1	TRBD1	TRBJ2-1	CASSESGGQGADYNEQFF	TGTGCCAGCAGTGAATCAGGGGGTCAGGGGGCGGACTACAATGAGCAGTTCTTC
-	TRBV30	TRBD1	TRBJ2-1	CAWRPGQGEQFF	TGTGCCTGGAGACCAGGACAGGGAGAGCAGTTCTTC
-	TRBV19	-	TRBJ2-7	CASSASGTQDSVQYF	TGTGCCAGTAGTGCCTCCGGGACCCAAGATTCTGTGCAGTACTTC
-	TRBV6-5	-	TRBJ2-4	CASSYGGRQKNIQYF	TGTGCCAGCAGTTATGGTGGCAGACAGAAAAACATTCAGTACTTC
once	TRBV7-8	-	TRBJ2-7	CASSPLLGVGEQYF	TGTGCCAGCAGCCCACTTTTGGGGGTCGGGGAGCAGTACTTC
few	TRBV21-1	-	TRBJ2-5	CASTRLAFQETQYF	TGTGCCAGCACCAGACTAGCCTTCCAAGAGACCCAGTACTTC
few	TRBV6-4	-	TRBJ2-6	CASSPNQGANVLTF	TGTGCCAGCAGTCCTAATCAGGGGGCCAACGTCCTGACTTTC
few	TRBV7-8	TRBD1	TRBJ2-7	CASSSGQLREQYF	TGTGCCAGCAGCTCGGGACAGCTAAGGGAGCAGTACTTC